These 18 T cell receptor beta chains originate from one sample sequenced in a study of OX40 agonist ivuxolimab in advanced cancers. The assay was immunoSEQ multiplex PCR, and TCRdb's table has in-frame clones only and misses some. In the table there are about 33,000 clones, approximately 84% of which are singletons. Specimen: CD4+ or CD8+ T cells sorted from blood, collected in a trial of the OX40 agonist ivuxolimab. Source of these receptors: an adult with an advanced solid tumor such as melanoma, head and neck, liver or kidney cancer.

This chain connects TRBV4-1 to TRBJ2-7; TRBD2 matches at 12 bases. V shed 3 bases, J shed 6 bases, and the junction held 9 bases outside the gene matches. CDR1 is MGHRA and CDR2 is YSYEKL in the germline V gene. The CDR3 sequence is 16 residues long. The CDR3 is CASSHLTSGGTREQYF. CDR3 coding DNA: TGCGCCAGCAGCCACCTGACTAGCGGGGGAACCCGCGAGCAGTACTTC.

This clone was observed once. The chain combines TRBV7-4 with TRBJ2-7; D perhaps matches TRBD2 (5 bases). Germline CDR1 is SGHVT and CDR2 is SQSDAQ. The CDR3 totals 15 residues. The V gene lost 0 bases and the J gene lost 0 bases, with 9 bases spanning the gap. The chain's CDR3 is CASSLAGIFSYEQYF. CDR3 coding DNA: TGTGCCAGCAGCTTAGCCGGGATCTTCTCCTACGAGCAGTACTTC.

The chain links TRBV30 to TRBJ2-7; D assignment may be TRBD1 or TRBD2 (5 bases each). The CDR3 runs 13 residues. Germline values: CDR1 GTSNPN, CDR2 SVGIG (reference sequence). V was pared by 2 bases and J by 2 bases, with 10 bases between. CDR3 DNA sequence: TGTGCCTGGAGTTGGGACGGCCCCTACGAGCAGTACTTC. Its protein is CAWSWDGPYEQYF.

V and J are TRBV28 and TRBJ1-1, with TRBD1 matching 9 bases. This CDR3 contains 12 residues. The J segment lost 11 bases and the V segment lost 6 bases, leaving 7 bases of the junction unmatched. The germline V gene has CDR1 MDHEN and CDR2 SYDVKM. CDR3 nucleotide sequence: TGTGCCAGCAGAAGACGGGACAGGGACGCTTTCTTT. Residues: CASRRRDRDAFF.

This clone was seen once. The chain employs TRBV27 and TRBJ1-2, with 7 bases that match TRBD1. V was pared by 5 bases and J by 3 bases, with 9 bases of the junction left unmatched. The germline gives CDR1 MNHEY, CDR2 SMNVEV (reference sequence). This CDR3 spans 15 amino acids. The CDR3 region has the DNA TGTGCCAGCAGTCCCTCCGAAGGGGGCGACTATGGCTACACCTTC. It codes for CASSPSEGGDYGYTF.

The chain couples TRBV6-5 to TRBJ2-7, with D hard to call. The CDR3 extends over 11 amino acids. In germline, CDR1 is MNHEY, CDR2 SVGAGI. V was pared by 11 bases and J by 3 bases, with 11 bases between. The CDR3 DNA reads as TGTGCCGTATCCGACGGCTACGAGCAGTACTTC. This gives the protein CAVSDGYEQYF.

This clone appeared once. The chain employs TRBV7-9 and TRBJ2-5; D unclear. Trimming cost V 11 bases and J 9 bases, with 10 bases left between them. CDR3 length: 9 residues. Germline V gene sequence: CDR1 SEHNR, CDR2 FQNEAQ (reference sequence). The CDR3 is CAVGVPQYF. For the CDR3, the DNA is TGTGCCGTAGGCGTCCCCCAGTACTTC.

V usage is TRBV19 and J usage is TRBJ2-7; 10 bases are shared with TRBD2. Germline CDR1 LNHDA, CDR2 SQIVND (reference sequence). J was trimmed by 3 bases and V by 5 bases; bases with no gene match: 7. This CDR3 comprises 15 residues. The CDR3 sequence: CASSVSSGGSYEQYF. DNA of the CDR3: TGTGCCAGTAGTGTTTCTAGCGGGGGAAGCTACGAGCAGTACTTC.

This chain uses TRBV7-6 with TRBJ2-6; no reliable D call. Germline assignment: CDR1 SGHVS and CDR2 FNYEAQ. The CDR3 runs to 16 residues. Trimming took off 4 bases at V and 4 bases at J, with 14 bases between the two ends. CDR3 nucleotide sequence: TGTGCCAGCAGCTCCCCGTCCGCAGCAGGGGCCAACGTCCTGACTTTC. Translation gives CASSSPSAAGANVLTF.

This clone is a singleton in its sample. This chain connects TRBV5-5 to TRBJ1-4, with TRBD1 as a possible D gene (5 bases). This CDR3 is 15 amino acids long. Trimming stripped 4 bases from V and 5 bases from J, with 15 bases between. Germline V gives CDR1 SGHKS, CDR2 YYEKEE (reference sequence). In DNA, the CDR3 is TGTGCCAGCAGCCTCCGGGCCCGGGGGAATGAAAAACTGTTTTTT. It translates to CASSLRARGNEKLFF.

The chain combines TRBV2 with TRBJ1-2; D not resolved. CDR1 is SNHLY, CDR2 FYNNEI, per germline. The CDR3 is 13 residues long. The V gene lost 7 bases and the J gene lost 0 bases, with 9 bases spanning the gap. The CDR3 spells CASTSGANYGYTF. CDR3 nucleotides: TGTGCCAGCACTTCGGGAGCTAACTATGGCTACACCTTC.

The chain couples TRBV5-1 to TRBJ2-1; TRBD2 is a possible D gene (5 bases). Germline values: CDR1 SGHRS, CDR2 YFSETQ. The ends were cut back, 5 bases at V and 0 bases at J, with 15 bases in the middle. CDR3 size: 16 residues. As DNA, the CDR3 is TGCGCCAGCAGTCCTCGAGCGGAAATCTCCTACAATGAGCAGTTCTTC. It translates to CASSPRAEISYNEQFF.

This rearrangement joins TRBV6-1 to TRBJ1-6; TRBD1 might be the D (6 bases). Looked up from germline, CDR1 is MNHNS and CDR2 is SASEGT. Deletions cut 4 bases from V and 9 bases from J, with 16 bases between. This CDR3 spans 15 amino acids. The CDR3 DNA follows: TGTGCCAGCAGTGCGACAGGCGAGGGAATTTCACCCCTCCACTTT. This gives the protein CASSATGEGISPLHF.

In its sample, this clone was seen a few times. The chain links TRBV5-6 to TRBJ1-6, with TRBD1 matching 12 bases. Trimming cost V 3 bases and J 9 bases; bases outside gene matches: 4. Germline V lookup: CDR1 SGHDT, CDR2 YYEEEE. CDR3 length: 15 residues. In DNA form, the CDR3 reads TGTGCCAGCAGCTCGGGGACAGGGGGCGGTTCACCCCTCCACTTT. Translating gives CASSSGTGGGSPLHF. Drawing the rest from reference TRBV5-6 and TRBJ1-6, the complete variable domain is DAGVTQSPTHLIKTRGQQVTLRCSPKSGHDTVSWYQQALGQGPQFIFQYYEEEERQRGNFPDRFSGHQFPNYSSELNVNALLLGDSALYLCASSSGTGGGSPLHFGNGTRLTVT.

The chain carries TRBV5-8 and TRBJ1-1, with no clear D. V lost 3 bases, J lost 3 bases, and 6 bases lay in between. This CDR3 region has 12 residues. CDR1 SGHTS and CDR2 YDEGEE come from the germline V gene. This CDR3 is CASSSLYTEAFF. The CDR3 DNA reads TGTGCCAGCAGCTCGCTCTACACTGAAGCTTTCTTT.

There are a few counts of this clone. In DNA, the CDR3 is TGTGCCAGCAGTATGACTAGCGGGAGATCGCTAGCCAAAAACATTCAGTACTTC. Protein: CASSMTSGRSLAKNIQYF. J is TRBJ2-4 and V is TRBV28; 12 bases are a match to TRBD2. Germline V gives CDR1 MDHEN, CDR2 SYDVKM. V trimming: 5 bases; J trimming: 0 bases; junction bases outside the gene matches: 8. This CDR3 region has 18 residues.

The chain has TRBV4-1 and TRBJ2-7; perhaps TRBD2 as D (7 bases). The germline V and J ends were trimmed by 4 bases and 2 bases, with 15 bases remaining between them. Germline CDR1 MGHRA, CDR2 YSYEKL. This CDR3 comprises 15 residues. DNA of the CDR3: TGCGCCAGCAGCCCCAGTGGGGGGGGCGCCTACGAGCAGTACTTC. Encoded protein: CASSPSGGGAYEQYF.

This clone was observed a few times. V and J are TRBV7-9 and TRBJ2-7, with D tentatively TRBD2 (6 bases). Trimming removed 7 bases from V and 1 base from J, with 11 bases in between. Germline V gives CDR1 SEHNR, CDR2 FQNEAQ (reference sequence). This CDR3 has 13 amino acids. The CDR3 region is CASMGGVSYEQYF. The CDR3, as DNA: TGTGCCAGCATGGGCGGGGTTTCCTACGAGCAGTACTTC.